A selection of T cell receptor beta chains follows, all from one sample in a study of tumor-infiltrating lymphocytes in glioblastoma multiforme. Each CDR3 protein gets one entry after TCRdb re-called the multiplex PCR reads with MiXCR. Among about 15,000 distinct CDR3 sequences listed, around 70% were seen once. The material sequenced was brain tumor tissue. The receptors shown here come from a male donor with glioblastoma. Both conserved end residues are part of each CDR3. The D gene is left open where the match is weak. For some rows the clone size is stated as once, few or many, or as a class when expanded; others skip it.

j_gene: TRBJ1-5
v_gene: TRBV6-1
d_gene: -
len: 13
abundance: medium-sized
CDR3nt: TGTGCCAGCAGTTTAGTAGATTTTCAGCCCCAGCATTTT
CDR3aa: CASSLVDFQPQHF

j_gene: TRBJ2-2
v_gene: TRBV12-3/TRBV12-4
d_gene: TRBD1
len: 15
abundance: medium-sized
CDR3nt: TGTGCCAGCAGTTTTGACAGGGTGAACACCGGGGAGCTGTTTTTT
CDR3aa: CASSFDRVNTGELFF

j_gene: TRBJ2-5
v_gene: TRBV12-3/TRBV12-4
d_gene: -
len: 13
abundance: once
CDR3nt: TGTGCCAGCGGTTTCGCTAGCCAAGGGACCCAATACTTC
CDR3aa: CASGFASQGTQYF

j_gene: TRBJ1-1
v_gene: TRBV11-2
d_gene: -
len: 13
abundance: -
CDR3nt: TGTGCCAGCAGCTTAACCTTGAACACTGAAGCTTTCTTT
CDR3aa: CASSLTLNTEAFF

j_gene: TRBJ1-1
v_gene: TRBV6-5
d_gene: -
len: 13
abundance: -
CDR3nt: TGTGCCAGCAGTTACAGGGAGTACACTGAAGCTTTCTTT
CDR3aa: CASSYREYTEAFF

j_gene: TRBJ1-1
v_gene: TRBV20-1
d_gene: -
len: 15
abundance: few
CDR3nt: TGCAGTGTTAGGGATGGGGGGGGACTTGGGTCTGAAGATTTCTTT
CDR3aa: CSVRDGGGLGSEDFF

j_gene: TRBJ2-1
v_gene: TRBV29-1
d_gene: -
len: 12
abundance: few
CDR3nt: TGCAGCGCCCGCCCCGGGGGCAATGAGCAGTTCTTC
CDR3aa: CSARPGGNEQFF

j_gene: TRBJ1-3
v_gene: TRBV11-1
d_gene: -
len: 12
abundance: -
CDR3nt: TGTGCCAGCAGCTATATGAGAAACACCATATATTTT
CDR3aa: CASSYMRNTIYF

j_gene: TRBJ1-5
v_gene: TRBV4-1
d_gene: TRBD1
len: 19
abundance: medium-sized
CDR3nt: TGCGCCAGCAGCCAAGGTCAGGGGGCTATAAGCTATAGCAATCAGCCCCAGCATTTT
CDR3aa: CASSQGQGAISYSNQPQHF

j_gene: TRBJ1-1
v_gene: TRBV7-9
d_gene: -
len: 16
abundance: -
CDR3nt: TGTGCCAGCAGCTTAGAACAGGAACACATGAACACTGAAGCTTTCTTT
CDR3aa: CASSLEQEHMNTEAFF

j_gene: TRBJ2-5
v_gene: TRBV10-2
d_gene: -
len: 14
abundance: few
CDR3nt: TGCGCCAGCAGTGAGAACAGGGAATGGGAGACCCAGTACTTC
CDR3aa: CASSENREWETQYF

j_gene: TRBJ2-1
v_gene: TRBV29-1
d_gene: -
len: 14
abundance: -
CDR3nt: TGCAGCGTTTGGGGGCGGCAGGGGGGCAATGGGCAGCTCTTC
CDR3aa: CSVWGRQGGNGQLF

j_gene: TRBJ2-1
v_gene: TRBV6-1
d_gene: TRBD2
len: 15
abundance: -
CDR3nt: TGTGCCAGCAGTAACGTCTTAGCGGGAAGTAATGAGCAGTTCTTC
CDR3aa: CASSNVLAGSNEQFF

j_gene: TRBJ2-1
v_gene: TRBV20-1
d_gene: -
len: 11
abundance: few
CDR3nt: TGCAGTGCCATCAGGGGTGGCGAGCAGTTCTTC
CDR3aa: CSAIRGGEQFF

j_gene: TRBJ2-5
v_gene: TRBV29-1
d_gene: TRBD1
len: 13
abundance: once
CDR3nt: TGCAGCGTTATACCAGGGGGCGGGGAGACGCAGTACTTC
CDR3aa: CSVIPGGGETQYF

j_gene: TRBJ1-6
v_gene: TRBV11-2
d_gene: -
len: 14
abundance: once
CDR3nt: TGTGCCAGCAGCTTAGACCTTCAGGTACAACCCCTCCACTTT
CDR3aa: CASSLDLQVQPLHF

j_gene: TRBJ2-7
v_gene: TRBV20-1
d_gene: TRBD2
len: 15
abundance: -
CDR3nt: TGCGGTGCTACAGGGCTAGCGGGAGGGTTTTACGAGCAGTACTTC
CDR3aa: CGATGLAGGFYEQYF

j_gene: TRBJ2-1
v_gene: TRBV30
d_gene: -
len: 15
abundance: -
CDR3nt: TGTGGCTGGAGCCCCCCCGGGGGCAGATACAATGAGCAGTTCTTC
CDR3aa: CGWSPPGGRYNEQFF

j_gene: TRBJ1-1
v_gene: TRBV20-1
d_gene: -
len: 13
abundance: medium-sized
CDR3nt: TGCAGTGCTAGCACCAGCCTGAACACTGAAGCTTTCTTT
CDR3aa: CSASTSLNTEAFF

j_gene: TRBJ2-5
v_gene: TRBV11-3
d_gene: -
len: 14
abundance: -
CDR3nt: TGTGCCAGCAGCTTAGTCGCCACCGCCGAGACCCAGTACTTC
CDR3aa: CASSLVATAETQYF

j_gene: TRBJ2-7
v_gene: TRBV29-1
d_gene: -
len: 13
abundance: -
CDR3nt: TGCAGCGCTAGGTCACAGGGACGAGGCGAGCAGTACTTC
CDR3aa: CSARSQGRGEQYF

j_gene: TRBJ2-7
v_gene: TRBV6-1
d_gene: TRBD2
len: 15
abundance: few
CDR3nt: TGTGCCAGCAGTGCTGAGACTAGCGGGAGTTACGAGCAGTACTTC
CDR3aa: CASSAETSGSYEQYF

j_gene: TRBJ2-4
v_gene: TRBV11-2
d_gene: -
len: 16
abundance: -
CDR3nt: TGTGCCAGCAGCCTAATTAACGGGGCTACCAAAAACATTCAGTACTTC
CDR3aa: CASSLINGATKNIQYF

j_gene: TRBJ2-3
v_gene: TRBV11-3
d_gene: -
len: 13
abundance: -
CDR3nt: TGTGCCAGCAGCTTAGAGACCTCGGATACGCAGTATTTT
CDR3aa: CASSLETSDTQYF

j_gene: TRBJ2-3
v_gene: TRBV11-2
d_gene: -
len: 15
abundance: few
CDR3nt: TGTGCCAGCAGCTTCACAACCTCTAGCACAGATACGCAGTATTTT
CDR3aa: CASSFTTSSTDTQYF

j_gene: TRBJ1-2
v_gene: TRBV29-1
d_gene: -
len: 12
abundance: -
CDR3nt: TGCAGCTTTGAGGCCAGCAACTATGGCTACGCCTTC
CDR3aa: CSFEASNYGYAF

j_gene: TRBJ2-7
v_gene: TRBV6-2/TRBV6-3
d_gene: TRBD2
len: 15
abundance: -
CDR3nt: TGTGCCAGCAGTTACTCTAGCGGGAGGAACAACGAGCAGTACTTC
CDR3aa: CASSYSSGRNNEQYF

j_gene: TRBJ1-6
v_gene: TRBV4-2
d_gene: TRBD1
len: 16
abundance: -
CDR3nt: TGTGCCAGCAGCCAAGAACCAGGACAGGGGAACTCACCCCACCGCTTT
CDR3aa: CASSQEPGQGNSPHRF

j_gene: TRBJ2-1
v_gene: TRBV5-1
d_gene: -
len: 15
abundance: -
CDR3nt: TGCGCCAGCAGCGATCCGGTACAGGGACTGAACGAGCAGTTCTTC
CDR3aa: CASSDPVQGLNEQFF

j_gene: TRBJ1-2
v_gene: TRBV11-3
d_gene: TRBD1
len: 17
abundance: -
CDR3nt: TGTGCCAGCAGCGGACCACGGAGGACAGGGACTGTTGATGGCTACACCTTC
CDR3aa: CASSGPRRTGTVDGYTF

j_gene: TRBJ2-1
v_gene: TRBV29-1
d_gene: TRBD2
len: 14
abundance: -
CDR3nt: TGCAGCGGCGGTCCTAGCGGGGGGTACAATGAGCAGTTCTTC
CDR3aa: CSGGPSGGYNEQFF

j_gene: TRBJ2-3
v_gene: TRBV12-3/TRBV12-4
d_gene: -
len: 11
abundance: -
CDR3nt: TGTCCCAGCCGTTTTGGAGATACGCAGTATTTT
CDR3aa: CPSRFGDTQYF

j_gene: TRBJ2-7
v_gene: TRBV10-1
d_gene: TRBD1
len: 13
abundance: -
CDR3nt: TGCGCCATCAGTGAGGGACAGGCCTACGAGCAGTACTTC
CDR3aa: CAISEGQAYEQYF

j_gene: TRBJ2-1
v_gene: TRBV11-2
d_gene: -
len: 13
abundance: -
CDR3nt: TGTGCCAGCAGCTTAGATGGGCGGAATGAGCAGATCTTC
CDR3aa: CASSLDGRNEQIF

j_gene: TRBJ2-1
v_gene: TRBV11-2
d_gene: -
len: 12
abundance: -
CDR3nt: TGTGCCAGCAGCTTAACCAAGACTCGTATCTTCTTC
CDR3aa: CASSLTKTRIFF

j_gene: TRBJ2-7
v_gene: TRBV20-1
d_gene: -
len: 13
abundance: few
CDR3nt: TGCAGTGCTAGGCATACCAGAGACTACGAGCAGTACTTC
CDR3aa: CSARHTRDYEQYF

j_gene: TRBJ2-3
v_gene: TRBV11-1
d_gene: TRBD2
len: 13
abundance: -
CDR3nt: TGTGCCAGCAGCGGGGGACTACTGAATACGCAGTATTTT
CDR3aa: CASSGGLLNTQYF

j_gene: TRBJ2-7
v_gene: TRBV4-1
d_gene: -
len: 12
abundance: once
CDR3nt: TGCGCCAGCAGCCAAGATCGCTACGAGCAGTACTTC
CDR3aa: CASSQDRYEQYF

j_gene: TRBJ2-7
v_gene: TRBV12-3/TRBV12-4
d_gene: -
len: 12
abundance: few
CDR3nt: TGTGCGATCACCCTAGGTTCCTACGGGCAGTACTTC
CDR3aa: CAITLGSYGQYF

j_gene: TRBJ2-5
v_gene: TRBV6-6
d_gene: -
len: 18
abundance: -
CDR3nt: TGTGCCAGCAGTTACCCTCACAGGGGAGCGGGATACCAAGAGACCCAGTACTTC
CDR3aa: CASSYPHRGAGYQETQYF

j_gene: TRBJ2-3
v_gene: TRBV20-1
d_gene: -
len: 15
abundance: -
CDR3nt: TGCAGCGGTACCTTAGCGGAAGCAGGGACAGATACGCGGTATTTT
CDR3aa: CSGTLAEAGTDTRYF

j_gene: TRBJ2-2
v_gene: TRBV12-3/TRBV12-4
d_gene: -
len: 14
abundance: -
CDR3nt: TGTGCCAGCAGTTTAAGACAGACGACCGGGGAGCTGTTTTTT
CDR3aa: CASSLRQTTGELFF

j_gene: TRBJ2-5
v_gene: TRBV20-1
d_gene: TRBD2
len: 15
abundance: -
CDR3nt: TGCAGTGCTAGAGATCTGACTAGCGAGGTCGGGACCCAGTACTTC
CDR3aa: CSARDLTSEVGTQYF

j_gene: TRBJ1-1
v_gene: TRBV20-1
d_gene: -
len: 15
abundance: -
CDR3nt: TGCAGTGCTAGACATGAGGGGGAACTTGGGTCTGAAGCTTTCTTT
CDR3aa: CSARHEGELGSEAFF

j_gene: TRBJ1-1
v_gene: TRBV11-2
d_gene: -
len: 13
abundance: few
CDR3nt: TGTGCCAGCAGCTTAGATTTTATGTTTGAAGCTTTCTTT
CDR3aa: CASSLDFMFEAFF

j_gene: TRBJ2-3
v_gene: TRBV20-1
d_gene: TRBD2
len: 21
abundance: -
CDR3nt: TGCAGTGCTACTGACATTAGCGGGGGCGGCCAAGTTTCACGGGACACAGATACGCAGTATTTT
CDR3aa: CSATDISGGGQVSRDTDTQYF

j_gene: TRBJ1-4
v_gene: TRBV11-2
d_gene: TRBD1
len: 16
abundance: -
CDR3nt: TGTGCCAGCATCTTAGGTGGGACAGGGGAGTTTGAAAAACTGTCTTTT
CDR3aa: CASILGGTGEFEKLSF

j_gene: TRBJ1-2
v_gene: TRBV29-1
d_gene: TRBD1
len: 13
abundance: -
CDR3nt: TGCAGCGTTGACCCCGGGACAGGGGATGGCTACACCTTC
CDR3aa: CSVDPGTGDGYTF

j_gene: TRBJ2-1
v_gene: TRBV5-6
d_gene: -
len: 12
abundance: -
CDR3nt: TGTGCCAGCAGCTTCATAGGCAGTGAGAAGTTCTTT
CDR3aa: CASSFIGSEKFF

j_gene: TRBJ2-6
v_gene: TRBV28
d_gene: -
len: 13
abundance: many
CDR3nt: TGTGCCAGCAGTCGGACTGGGGCCAACGTCCTGACTTTC
CDR3aa: CASSRTGANVLTF

j_gene: TRBJ2-1
v_gene: TRBV20-1
d_gene: TRBD2
len: 16
abundance: -
CDR3nt: TGCGCTGCTTGTCGACCGGGACTAGCGGGAATGAATGAGCAGTTCTTC
CDR3aa: CAACRPGLAGMNEQFF

j_gene: TRBJ1-5
v_gene: TRBV7-9
d_gene: TRBD1
len: 15
abundance: once
CDR3nt: TGTGCCAGCAGCCAGGGGGCGGGACAGTCCCAGCCCCAGCATTTT
CDR3aa: CASSQGAGQSQPQHF

j_gene: TRBJ2-1
v_gene: TRBV11-2
d_gene: -
len: 16
abundance: -
CDR3nt: TGTGCCCGCAGCTTAGTTAGGGGGTTCGCCTACACCGAGCAGTTCTTC
CDR3aa: CARSLVRGFAYTEQFF

j_gene: TRBJ2-1
v_gene: TRBV5-1
d_gene: TRBD2
len: 13
abundance: -
CDR3nt: TGCGCCAGCAGCACTAGCGGGAGTGATCGGCAGTTCTTC
CDR3aa: CASSTSGSDRQFF

j_gene: TRBJ2-3
v_gene: TRBV29-1
d_gene: -
len: 13
abundance: -
CDR3nt: TGCAGCGTTGACTACGGTAACACAGATACGCAGTATTTT
CDR3aa: CSVDYGNTDTQYF

j_gene: TRBJ2-7
v_gene: TRBV23-1
d_gene: TRBD1
len: 14
abundance: -
CDR3nt: TGCGCCAGCAGTCACAGGGGGTCAAGCTACGAGCAGTACTTC
CDR3aa: CASSHRGSSYEQYF